This record covers a single T cell receptor beta chain. Germline V lookup: CDR1 SQVTM, CDR2 ANQGSEA. The CDR3 loop spans 12 amino acids. V lost 7 bases, J lost 5 bases, and 12 bases lay in between. The entry originates in a study of glioma-infiltrating T cells after dendritic cell vaccination. Assay: immunoSEQ multiplex PCR; the TCRdb copy retains only in-frame clones and omits some. The data hold 90,000 to 100,000 clones, with around three quarters observed a single time. The sample consisted of blood, taken before dendritic cell vaccination. The genes are TRBV29-1 and TRBJ2-1, with D perhaps matching TRBD1 (5 bases). This receptor was identified in a human donor with glioblastoma. CDR3 bases: TGCAGCGGACGACAGATTAACAATGAGCAGTTCTTC. Residues: CSGRQINNEQFF.